This TCR beta chain stems from a study of T cell responses to AZD1222 COVID-19 vaccine. The data were produced by immunoSEQ multiplex PCR, yet TCRdb's version contains in-frame clones alone and is incomplete. The sample yields about 120,000 clones, 85% to 90% seen once. CDR3 length: 14 amino acids. CDR1 and CDR2 from the germline V gene are GTSNPN and SVGIG (reference sequence). The V end lost 1 base, the J end lost 8 bases, and 16 bases lay between the germline ends. The source of this sequence is an adult who received the AZD1222 COVID-19 vaccine. The chain combines TRBV30 with TRBJ2-3; the D is unclear. Sequences were derived from peripheral blood, sampled 28 days after the second AZD1222 dose. CDR3 bases: TGTGCCTGGAGTGAGTCCGAGGTCCGGGCTACGCAGTATTTT. Translating it yields CAWSESEVRATQYF.